These 22 T cell receptor beta chains share one sample of origin, sequenced in a study of T cells expressing NK-cell markers. TCRdb reprocessed the 5' RACE reads, keeping one entry per CDR3 protein, no DNA. This table holds 400,000 to 550,000 distinct CDR3 sequences. Sequencing was done on a sample of blood T cells: a sorted CD56 or NKG2C T cell subset, CD4+ or CD8+ T cells, or bulk PBMC T cells (not recorded which). The receptors derive from a woman between 18 and 70 years old in good health.

The chain is built from TRBV20-1 and TRBJ1-1; the TCRdb call, TRBD1, lacks DNA for checking. The CDR3 has 16 amino acids. Germline assignment: CDR1 DFQATT and CDR2 SNEGSKA (reference sequence). CDR3: CSARDFRAGGRTEAFF.

CDR3: CASSSDRGDSNQPQHF. V and J are TRBV5-6 and TRBJ1-5. The germline V gene encodes CDR1 SGHDT and CDR2 YYEEEE. This CDR3 comprises 16 residues.

The V gene is TRBV20-1, the J gene TRBJ2-5; TCRdb's D call of TRBD2 is untestable without DNA. Looked up from germline, CDR1 is DFQATT and CDR2 is SNEGSKA (reference sequence). This CDR3 has 15 residues. The CDR3 sequence is CSAKLAGGLQETQYF.

This chain links TRBV19 with TRBJ2-1; TCRdb lists TRBD2, though no DNA is available to test this call. CDR1 is LNHDA, CDR2 SQIVND, per germline (reference sequence). The CDR3 extends over 18 amino acids. The chain's CDR3 is CASSIVLAALSSYNEQFF.

V gene TRBV15 combines with J gene TRBJ2-7; TCRdb returns TRBD2, unconfirmable since there is no DNA. Germline V gives CDR1 LNHNV, CDR2 YYDKDF (reference sequence). The CDR3 contains 15 residues. This chain's CDR3 is CATSRGTSGVYEQYF.

This chain uses TRBV7-9 with TRBJ2-3; TCRdb reports TRBD1, a call that lacks DNA to check it against. The CDR3 is made up of 15 amino acids. In germline, CDR1 is SEHNR, CDR2 FQNEAQ (reference sequence). The CDR3 is CASSLAQGTEDTQYF.

This sequence joins TRBV20-1 and TRBJ2-7; TCRdb names TRBD1, which stays unverified in the absence of DNA. Germline V gene data show CDR1 as DFQATT and CDR2 as SNEGSKA (reference sequence). The CDR3 extends over 15 amino acids. CDR3: CSARDNRGLFHEQYF.

J is TRBJ2-7 and V is TRBV6-1; lacking DNA, the TRBD1 call made by TCRdb goes unchecked. This CDR3 is 14 amino acids long. Germline lookup yields CDR1 MNHNS and CDR2 SASEGT. CDR3 in amino acids: CASRPGTGAYEQYF.

The genes are TRBV20-1 and TRBJ2-1; TCRdb picks TRBD2, but there is no DNA to check that call. There are 14 residues in the CDR3. CDR1 DFQATT and CDR2 SNEGSKA come from the germline V gene (reference sequence). This chain's CDR3 is CSARLRTSANEQFF.

The chain's CDR3 is CASSERTLGYYGYTF. This chain links TRBV2 with TRBJ1-2. This CDR3 has 15 amino acids. Germline loops: CDR1 SNHLY, CDR2 FYNNEI.

The genes are TRBV6-5 and TRBJ2-5; without DNA, the TCRdb call of TRBD2 cannot be checked. There are 14 residues in the CDR3. Germline assignment: CDR1 MNHEY and CDR2 SVGAGI. The chain's CDR3 is CASSWTAHQETQYF.

This chain uses TRBV28 with TRBJ2-1. This CDR3 spans 12 amino acids. From germline, CDR1 is MDHEN and CDR2 SYDVKM. The CDR3 sequence is CASSRRYNEQFF.

This chain links TRBV7-2 with TRBJ2-7; as DNA is missing, the TRBD2 call by TCRdb cannot be tested. This CDR3 is built from 12 residues. From germline, CDR1 is SGHTA and CDR2 FQGNSA. This CDR3 reads CASRAGNYEQYF.

This chain connects TRBV7-2 to TRBJ2-3; TCRdb's assignment of TRBD2 cannot be checked, as there is no DNA. The CDR3 sequence is 15 residues long. The germline V gene encodes CDR1 SGHTA and CDR2 FQGNSA. CDR3 amino acids: CASSATGTISDTQYF.

This rearrangement joins TRBV20-1 to TRBJ1-6; TCRdb calls TRBD1, which cannot be checked without DNA. The germline gives CDR1 DFQATT, CDR2 SNEGSKA (reference sequence). There are 14 residues in the CDR3. CDR3 amino acids: CSASSQGRGSPLHF.

The J gene is TRBJ2-5, the V gene TRBV9; the D call from TCRdb, TRBD2, cannot be confirmed without DNA. Germline V gives CDR1 SGDLS, CDR2 YYNGEE. The CDR3 runs 14 residues. The CDR3 spells CASSVDGSQETQYF.

This chain links TRBV6-2 or TRBV6-3 with TRBJ1-1; there is no DNA to check the TCRdb D call of TRBD1. From germline, CDR1 is MNHEY and CDR2 SVGEGT. This CDR3 region has 14 residues. This chain's CDR3 is CASSYGGRGTEAFF.

The CDR3 protein is CASSIAGLAEETQYF. The genes are TRBV19 and TRBJ2-5; the TRBD2 assignment by TCRdb is unverifiable without DNA. The CDR3 runs 15 residues. Germline V gene data show CDR1 as LNHDA and CDR2 as SQIVND (reference sequence).

The chain uses TRBV7-8 and TRBJ1-6; the TCRdb call, TRBD1, lacks DNA for checking. This CDR3 is 15 amino acids long. Germline V gene data show CDR1 as SGHVS and CDR2 as FQNEAQ. The CDR3 region is CASSPGGQANSPLHF. The whole variable domain, remainder taken from reference TRBV7-8 and TRBJ1-6, is GAGVSQSPRYKVAKRGQDVALRCDPISGHVSLFWYQQALGQGPEFLTYFQNEAQLDKSGLPSDRFFAERPEGSVSTLKIQRTQQEDSAVYLCASSPGGQANSPLHFGNGTRLTVT.

The chain employs TRBV5-1 and TRBJ2-1; the TCRdb D gene call, TRBD2, has no DNA to confirm it. The CDR3 contains 17 residues. CDR1 and CDR2 (germline): SGHRS, YFSETQ. This chain's CDR3 is CASSLDLRGGSYNEQFF.

The CDR3 here is CASSPGGEQGQRETQYF. The chain links TRBV18 to TRBJ2-5; TCRdb's D call of TRBD1 is untestable without DNA. The CDR3 is made up of 17 amino acids. Germline V gives CDR1 KGHSH, CDR2 LQKENI.

The rearrangement uses TRBV4-3 and TRBJ2-1; TCRdb outputs TRBD1, but without DNA this stays unchecked. The CDR3 runs 14 residues. Germline V gene data show CDR1 as LGHNA and CDR2 as YSLEER. CDR3 protein: CASSQDPVPNEQFF.